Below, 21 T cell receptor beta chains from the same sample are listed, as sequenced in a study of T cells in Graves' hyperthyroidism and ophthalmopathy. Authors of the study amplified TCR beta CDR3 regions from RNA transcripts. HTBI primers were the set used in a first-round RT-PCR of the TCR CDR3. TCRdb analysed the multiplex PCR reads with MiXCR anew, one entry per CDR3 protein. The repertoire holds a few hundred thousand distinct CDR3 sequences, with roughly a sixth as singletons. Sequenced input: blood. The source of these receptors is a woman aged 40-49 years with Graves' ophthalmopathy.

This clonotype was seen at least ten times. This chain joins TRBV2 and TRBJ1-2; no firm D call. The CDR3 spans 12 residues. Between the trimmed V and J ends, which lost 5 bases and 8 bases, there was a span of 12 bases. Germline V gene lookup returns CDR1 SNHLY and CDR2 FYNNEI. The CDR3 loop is CASSFYLRGYTF. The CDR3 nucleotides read TGTGCCAGCAGTTTCTACCTTCGGGGCTACACCTTC.

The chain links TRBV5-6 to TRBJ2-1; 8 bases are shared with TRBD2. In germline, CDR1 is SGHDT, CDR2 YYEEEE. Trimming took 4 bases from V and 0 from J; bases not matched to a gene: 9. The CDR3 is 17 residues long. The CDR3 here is CASSLSGTLSSYNEQFF. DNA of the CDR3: TGTGCCAGCAGCCTTAGCGGGACTCTAAGCTCCTACAATGAGCAGTTCTTC.

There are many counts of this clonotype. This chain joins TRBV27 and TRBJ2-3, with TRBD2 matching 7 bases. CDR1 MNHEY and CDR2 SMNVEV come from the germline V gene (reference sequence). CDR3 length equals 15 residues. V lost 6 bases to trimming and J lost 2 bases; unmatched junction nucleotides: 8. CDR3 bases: TGTGCCAGCAGACCAAAGCGGGGTTACACAGATACGCAGTATTTT. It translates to CASRPKRGYTDTQYF.

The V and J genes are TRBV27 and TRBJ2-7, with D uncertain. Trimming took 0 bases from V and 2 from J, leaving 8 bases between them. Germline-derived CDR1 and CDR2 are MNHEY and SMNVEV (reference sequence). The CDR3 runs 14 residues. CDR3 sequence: CASSLSPPPYEQYF. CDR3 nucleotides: TGTGCCAGCAGTTTATCGCCCCCCCCCTACGAGCAGTACTTC.

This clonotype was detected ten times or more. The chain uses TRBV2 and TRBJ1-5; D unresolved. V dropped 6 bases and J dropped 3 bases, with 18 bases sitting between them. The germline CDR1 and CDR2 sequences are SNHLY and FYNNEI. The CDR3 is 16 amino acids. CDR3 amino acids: CASSPDPPGNNQPQHF. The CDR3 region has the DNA TGTGCCAGCAGCCCTGACCCCCCCGGGAACAATCAGCCCCAGCATTTT.

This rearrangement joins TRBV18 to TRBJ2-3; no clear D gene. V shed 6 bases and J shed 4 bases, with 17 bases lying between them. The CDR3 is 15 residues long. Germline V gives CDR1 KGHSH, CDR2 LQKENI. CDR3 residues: CASSPAIRAPDTQYF. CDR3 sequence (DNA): TGTGCCAGCTCCCCCGCTATCCGGGCCCCAGATACGCAGTATTTT.

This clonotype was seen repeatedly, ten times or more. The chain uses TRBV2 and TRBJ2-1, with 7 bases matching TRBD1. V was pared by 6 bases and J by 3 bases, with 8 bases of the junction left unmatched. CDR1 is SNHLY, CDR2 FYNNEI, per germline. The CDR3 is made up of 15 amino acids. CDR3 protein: CASRLTGSYYNEQFF. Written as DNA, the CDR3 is TGTGCCAGCAGACTGACAGGGTCATACTACAATGAGCAGTTCTTC.

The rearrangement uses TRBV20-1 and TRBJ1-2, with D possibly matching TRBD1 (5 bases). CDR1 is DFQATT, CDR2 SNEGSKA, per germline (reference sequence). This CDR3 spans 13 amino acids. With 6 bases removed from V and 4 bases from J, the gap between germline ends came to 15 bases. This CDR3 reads CSAYGGGAYGYTF. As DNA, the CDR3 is TGCAGTGCATACGGGGGAGGCGCCTATGGCTACACCTTC.

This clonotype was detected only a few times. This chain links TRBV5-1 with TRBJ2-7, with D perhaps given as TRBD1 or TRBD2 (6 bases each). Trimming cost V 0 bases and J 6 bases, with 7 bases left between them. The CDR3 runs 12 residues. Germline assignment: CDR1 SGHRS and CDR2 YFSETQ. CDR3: CASSLGGAEQYF. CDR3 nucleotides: TGCGCCAGCAGCTTGGGGGGGGCCGAGCAGTACTTC.

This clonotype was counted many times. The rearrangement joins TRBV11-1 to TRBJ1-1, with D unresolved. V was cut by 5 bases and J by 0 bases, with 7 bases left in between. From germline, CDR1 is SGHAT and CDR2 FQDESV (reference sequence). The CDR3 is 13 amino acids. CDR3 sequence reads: CASSRSLNTEAFF. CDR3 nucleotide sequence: TGTGCCAGCAGCCGGAGCTTGAACACTGAAGCTTTCTTT.

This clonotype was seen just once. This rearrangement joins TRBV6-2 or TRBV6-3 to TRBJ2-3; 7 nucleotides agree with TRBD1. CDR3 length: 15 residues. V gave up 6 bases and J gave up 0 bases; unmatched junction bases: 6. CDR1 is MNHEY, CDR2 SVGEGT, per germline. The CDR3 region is CASRPGQTSTDTQYF. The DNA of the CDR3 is TGTGCCAGCAGACCGGGACAGACGAGCACAGATACGCAGTATTTT.

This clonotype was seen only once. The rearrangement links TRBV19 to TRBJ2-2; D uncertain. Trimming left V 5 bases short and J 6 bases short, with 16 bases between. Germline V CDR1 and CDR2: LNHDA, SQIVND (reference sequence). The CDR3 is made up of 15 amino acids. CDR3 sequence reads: CASSPQYPWSGELFF. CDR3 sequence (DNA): TGTGCCAGTAGTCCACAGTATCCATGGTCCGGGGAGCTGTTTTTT.

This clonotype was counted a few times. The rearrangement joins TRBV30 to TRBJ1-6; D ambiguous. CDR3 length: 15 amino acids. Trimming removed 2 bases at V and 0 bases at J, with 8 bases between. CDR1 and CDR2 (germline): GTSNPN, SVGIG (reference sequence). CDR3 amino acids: CAWSRYSSYNSPLHF. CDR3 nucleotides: TGTGCCTGGAGTAGGTATAGCTCCTATAATTCACCCCTCCACTTT. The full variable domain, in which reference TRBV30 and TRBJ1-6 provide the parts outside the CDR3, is SQTIHQWPATLVQPVGSPLSLECTVEGTSNPNLYWYRQAAGRGLQLLFYSVGIGQISSEVPQNLSASRPQDRQFILSSKKLLLSDSGFYLCAWSRYSSYNSPLHFGNGTRLTVT.

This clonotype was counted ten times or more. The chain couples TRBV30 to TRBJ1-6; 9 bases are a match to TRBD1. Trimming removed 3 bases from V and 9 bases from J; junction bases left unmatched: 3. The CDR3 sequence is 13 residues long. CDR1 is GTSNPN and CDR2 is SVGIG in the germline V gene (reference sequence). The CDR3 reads CAWRGQGFSPLHF. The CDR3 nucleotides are TGTGCCTGGAGAGGACAGGGGTTTTCACCCCTCCACTTT.

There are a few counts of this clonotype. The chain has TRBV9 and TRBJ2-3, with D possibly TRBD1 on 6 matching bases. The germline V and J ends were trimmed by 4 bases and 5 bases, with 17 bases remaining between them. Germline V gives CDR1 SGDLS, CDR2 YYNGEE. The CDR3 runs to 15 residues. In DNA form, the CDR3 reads TGTGCCAGCAGCCTAGGGGACACCCACCTAGATACGCAGTATTTT. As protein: CASSLGDTHLDTQYF.

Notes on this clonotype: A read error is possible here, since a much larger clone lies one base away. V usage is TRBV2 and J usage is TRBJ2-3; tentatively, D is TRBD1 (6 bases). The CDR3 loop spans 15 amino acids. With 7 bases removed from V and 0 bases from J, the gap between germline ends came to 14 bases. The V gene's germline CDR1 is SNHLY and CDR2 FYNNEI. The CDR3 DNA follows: TGTGCCAGCAACCCGGACAGCCTGAGCACAGATACGCAGTATTTT. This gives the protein CASNPDSLSTDTQYF.

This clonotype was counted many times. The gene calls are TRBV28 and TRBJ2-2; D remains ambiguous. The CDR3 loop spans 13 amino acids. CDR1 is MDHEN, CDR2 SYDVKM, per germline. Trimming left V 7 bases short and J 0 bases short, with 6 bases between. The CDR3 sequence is CASISANTGELFF. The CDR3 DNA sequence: TGTGCCAGCATCTCCGCGAACACCGGGGAGCTGTTTTTT.

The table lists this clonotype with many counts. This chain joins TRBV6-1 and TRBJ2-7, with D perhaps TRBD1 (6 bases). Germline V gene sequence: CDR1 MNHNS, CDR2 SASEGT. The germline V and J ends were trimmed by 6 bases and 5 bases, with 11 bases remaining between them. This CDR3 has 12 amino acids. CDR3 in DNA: TGTGCCAGCAGCTCCACAGGGAACGAGCAGTACTTC. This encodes CASSSTGNEQYF.

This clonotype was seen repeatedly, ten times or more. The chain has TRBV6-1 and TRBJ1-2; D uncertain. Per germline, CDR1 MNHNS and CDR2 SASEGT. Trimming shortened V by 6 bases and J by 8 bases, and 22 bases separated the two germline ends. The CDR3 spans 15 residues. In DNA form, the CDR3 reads TGTGCCAGCAGCGCTTCGGGTGGAGGGTTTTACGGCTACACCTTC. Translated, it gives CASSASGGGFYGYTF.

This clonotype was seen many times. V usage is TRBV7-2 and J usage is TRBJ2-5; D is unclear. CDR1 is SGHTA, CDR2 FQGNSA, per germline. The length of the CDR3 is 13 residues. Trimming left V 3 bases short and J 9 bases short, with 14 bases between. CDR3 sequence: CASSFRYEAAQYF. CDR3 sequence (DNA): TGTGCCAGCAGCTTTCGTTATGAGGCGGCCCAGTACTTC.

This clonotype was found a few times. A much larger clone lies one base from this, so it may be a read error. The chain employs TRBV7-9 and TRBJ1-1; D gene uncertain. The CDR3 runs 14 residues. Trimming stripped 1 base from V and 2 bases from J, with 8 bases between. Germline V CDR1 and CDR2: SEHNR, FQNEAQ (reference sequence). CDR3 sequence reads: CASSLGQHNTEAFF. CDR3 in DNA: TGTGCCAGCAGCTTAGGGCAGCATAACACTGAAGCTTTCTTT.